This is a list of T cell receptor beta chains from one sample in a study of T cells in Graves' hyperthyroidism and ophthalmopathy. TCRdb passed the multiplex PCR reads through MiXCR, listing each CDR3 protein once. The table includes some 320,000 distinct CDR3 sequences, roughly 13% detected once. Sequenced sample: blood. The receptor set was obtained from a woman aged 40 to 55 with Graves' ophthalmopathy. Both conserved end residues are trimmed from each CDR3. The D gene is left open where the match is weak.

>TRBV2|-|TRBJ1-5
ASREQGLGNQPQH
>TRBV27|-|TRBJ2-5
ASSPYDQETQY
>TRBV2|TRBD2|TRBJ2-2
ASSMGLADTGELF
>TRBV19|TRBD1|TRBJ2-1
ASSIGTGYYEQF
>TRBV24-1|-|TRBJ1-1
ATSRGYEAF
>TRBV7-9|-|TRBJ2-6
ASSFLAISSGANVLT
>TRBV10-3|TRBD1|TRBJ1-2
AISDPDRVNDYT
>TRBV30|-|TRBJ2-2
AWHFGTVTGELF
>TRBV12-3/TRBV12-4|TRBD1|TRBJ1-4
ASTYIGGTGPGKLF
>TRBV2|-|TRBJ1-5
ASSERTSNQPQH
>TRBV19|TRBD1|TRBJ1-1
ASSHRGQGTEAF
>TRBV9|-|TRBJ2-4
ASSPRWGGNIQY
>TRBV6-1|TRBD2|TRBJ2-1
ASSPGTSGTYEQF
>TRBV3-1|-|TRBJ2-3
ASTQENTQY
>TRBV10-1|-|TRBJ1-5
ASSPTREGQPQH
>TRBV7-8|-|TRBJ2-7
ASSPQPGDGYEQY
>TRBV27|-|TRBJ1-5
ASSEKPYSNQPQH
>TRBV28|-|TRBJ2-7
ASSLKVPYEQY
>TRBV3-1|-|TRBJ1-2
ASSPPGDTFYYGYT
>TRBV19|-|TRBJ1-5
ASRRDSGNQPQH
>TRBV2|-|TRBJ1-1
ASSGGEETEAF
>TRBV6-6|-|TRBJ1-6
ASSYLFSSDSPLH
>TRBV27|-|TRBJ2-2
ASSSLRGTGELF
>TRBV10-3|TRBD2|TRBJ2-2
AISEWLAVNTGELF
>TRBV27|TRBD1|TRBJ1-6
AGAQGAGSPLH
>TRBV5-1|-|TRBJ2-1
ASRQRERGSGEQF